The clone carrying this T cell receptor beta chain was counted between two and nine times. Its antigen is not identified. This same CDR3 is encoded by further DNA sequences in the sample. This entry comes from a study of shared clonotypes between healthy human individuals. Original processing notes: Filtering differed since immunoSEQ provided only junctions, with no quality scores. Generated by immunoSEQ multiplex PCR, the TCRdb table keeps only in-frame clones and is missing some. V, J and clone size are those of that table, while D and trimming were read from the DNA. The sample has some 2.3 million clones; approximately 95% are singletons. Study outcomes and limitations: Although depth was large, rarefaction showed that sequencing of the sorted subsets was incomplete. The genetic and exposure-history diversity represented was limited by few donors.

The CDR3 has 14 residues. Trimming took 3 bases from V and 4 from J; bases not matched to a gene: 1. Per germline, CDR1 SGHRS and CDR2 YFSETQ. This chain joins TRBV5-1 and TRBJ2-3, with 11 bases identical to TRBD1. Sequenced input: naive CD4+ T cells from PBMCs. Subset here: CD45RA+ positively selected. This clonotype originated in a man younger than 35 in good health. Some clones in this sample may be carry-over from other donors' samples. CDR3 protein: CASSSGQGADTQYF. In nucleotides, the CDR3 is TGCGCCAGCAGCTCGGGACAGGGGGCAGATACGCAGTATTTT.